This T cell receptor beta chain was retrieved from a study of T cell repertoires in cytomegalovirus infection. There are 11 residues in the CDR3. The V and J ends lost 6 bases and 3 bases respectively, with 8 bases between them. Germline CDR1 DFQATT, CDR2 SNEGSKA (reference sequence). This clonotype was seen more than once but under ten times. Its antigen is still unknown. TCRdb redid the calling of the reads with MiXCR, one entry per CDR3 protein. Of 400,000 or so distinct CDR3 sequences in the sample, around 32% were seen once. Overall study findings and caveats: Across the ex vivo response, the dominant clonotypes were HLA-C-restricted CMV-specific TCR beta clonotypes.

The J gene is TRBJ1-1, the V gene TRBV20-1; D perhaps matches TRBD1 (6 bases). This receptor was identified in a human donor in good health (CMV status not recorded). Some clones in this sample may be carry-over from other donors' samples. Specimen: PBMCs. The CDR3 sequence is CSARQDTEAFF. CDR3 nucleotide sequence: TGCAGTGCCCGACAGGACACTGAAGCTTTCTTT.